The 26 T cell receptor beta chains listed next were all sequenced from one sample in a study of T cells in Graves' hyperthyroidism and ophthalmopathy. Using RNA transcripts as the source, TCR beta CDR3 regions were amplified. HTBI primers were the set used in a first-round RT-PCR of the TCR CDR3. TCRdb re-called the multiplex PCR reads through MiXCR, storing one row per CDR3 protein. The sample lists roughly 560,000 distinct CDR3 sequences; about 15% were seen once. Sequenced sample: blood. The receptors originated from a woman between 40 and 50 years old with Graves' ophthalmopathy.

The V and J genes are TRBV5-1 and TRBJ2-7; 7 nucleotides match TRBD1. CDR3 length: 13 residues. V gave up 4 bases and J gave up 5 bases; unmatched junction bases: 6. Germline CDR1 SGHRS, CDR2 YFSETQ. The CDR3 bases are TGCGCCAGCAGCCCCCAAGGGGGCCACGAGCAGTACTTC. Its protein product is CASSPQGGHEQYF.

The chain is built from TRBV29-1 and TRBJ1-1; D is undetermined. The CDR3 totals 12 residues. The germline V gene encodes CDR1 SQVTM and CDR2 ANQGSEA. V was cut by 5 bases and J by 0 bases, with 7 bases left in between. The CDR3 sequence: CSVTGMNTEAFF. DNA of the CDR3: TGCAGCGTTACGGGTATGAACACTGAAGCTTTCTTT.

This clonotype has just a few counts. The chain carries TRBV12-3 or TRBV12-4 and TRBJ1-5, with D perhaps matching TRBD1 (5 bases). V lost 4 bases and J lost 1, with 17 bases in between. The CDR3 length is 17 residues. DNA of the CDR3: TGTGCCAGCAGTTCTATGGGGCCCTTGAGCAGCAATCAGCCCCAGCATTTT. Protein product: CASSSMGPLSSNQPQHF.

This clonotype was counted ten times or more. The CDR3 coding sequence is TGTGCCAGTACCTACAGGGGCCTCTATGGCTACACCTTC. Translating it yields CASTYRGLYGYTF. The chain uses TRBV19 and TRBJ1-2; TRBD1 agrees at 7 bases. Per germline, CDR1 LNHDA and CDR2 SQIVND (reference sequence). V lost 7 bases and J lost 4; bases outside the gene matches: 6. The CDR3 is 13 residues long.

In this sample, this clonotype turned up many times. The chain employs TRBV12-3 or TRBV12-4 and TRBJ1-1; possible D gene TRBD1, 6 bases. The CDR3 consists of 12 residues. Trimming took off 6 bases at V and 10 bases at J, with 15 bases between the two ends. The DNA of the CDR3 is TGTGCCAGCAGAATAATCGCAGGGGCAGCTTTCTTT. As protein: CASRIIAGAAFF.

This clonotype showed up many times. The chain couples TRBV7-2 to TRBJ2-5, with TRBD2 matching over 10 bases. Germline loops: CDR1 SGHTA, CDR2 FQGNSA. J was trimmed by 4 bases and V by 1 base; bases with no gene match: 6. This CDR3 is 16 amino acids long. CDR3 loop: CASSLVAGGFVETQYF. CDR3 DNA: TGTGCCAGCAGCTTAGTAGCGGGAGGTTTTGTAGAGACCCAGTACTTC.

The chain combines TRBV12-3 or TRBV12-4 with TRBJ1-6, with 8 bases that match TRBD1. The J segment lost 7 bases and the V segment lost 6 bases, leaving 8 bases of the junction unmatched. This CDR3 has 15 residues. CDR3: CASSVGTGGNSPLHF. CDR3 bases: TGTGCCAGCAGCGTCGGGACAGGCGGAAATTCACCCCTCCACTTT.

This clonotype has at least ten counts. CDR3 DNA sequence: TGTGCCAGCGGCGATTATAGCAATCAGCCCCAGCATTTT. Translating gives CASGDYSNQPQHF. The chain carries TRBV6-5 and TRBJ1-5; no firm D call. The CDR3 consists of 13 residues. Per germline, CDR1 MNHEY and CDR2 SVGAGI. Trimming stripped 8 bases from V and 0 bases from J, with 8 bases between.

This clonotype showed up many times. The chain joins TRBV6-2 or TRBV6-3 to TRBJ2-4; D not resolved. CDR3 length: 14 residues. With 2 bases removed from V and 10 bases from J, the gap between germline ends came to 15 bases. The germline V gene has CDR1 MNHEY and CDR2 SVGEGT. CDR3 sequence: CASSYRVSQRIQYF. CDR3 sequence (DNA): TGTGCCAGCAGTTACCGGGTTAGCCAAAGGATTCAGTACTTC.

The chain employs TRBV6-2 or TRBV6-3 and TRBJ1-5; TRBD1 matches 9 bases. There are 16 residues in the CDR3. Germline V gene lookup returns CDR1 MNHEY and CDR2 SVGEGT. V dropped 7 bases and J dropped 1; count of bases not matched to a gene: 8. The CDR3 nucleotides read TGTGCCAGCACCCAACCGGGACAGGGAAGCAATCAGCCCCAGCATTTT. Translated: CASTQPGQGSNQPQHF.

The rearrangement links TRBV5-1 to TRBJ2-2, with D hard to call. CDR1 is SGHRS, CDR2 YFSETQ, per germline. CDR3 size: 14 residues. Trimming left V 5 bases short and J 8 bases short, with 16 bases between. In DNA form, the CDR3 reads TGCGCCAGCAGACAAGTTTACAATGTGGGGGAGCTGTTTTTT. Protein product: CASRQVYNVGELFF.

This clonotype was observed at least ten times. This sequence joins TRBV27 and TRBJ2-7; D gene ambiguous. The V end was cut by 5 bases, the J end by 7 bases, with 18 bases between. Germline loops: CDR1 MNHEY, CDR2 SMNVEV (reference sequence). The CDR3 has 14 amino acids. The CDR3 sequence: CASSTVEQPLEQYF. Here the CDR3 DNA reads TGTGCCAGCAGTACGGTAGAGCAGCCTCTGGAGCAGTACTTC.

V gene TRBV5-1 combines with J gene TRBJ2-7, with D maybe TRBD2 (6 bases). V shed 3 bases and J shed 2 bases, with 18 bases lying between them. CDR1 and CDR2 from the germline V gene are SGHRS and YFSETQ. The CDR3 runs to 16 residues. CDR3 nucleotide sequence: TGCGCCAGCAGCTCGGGACTCGACCCGTCCCCCTACGAGCAGTACTTC. Translated, it gives CASSSGLDPSPYEQYF.

V is TRBV6-4 and J is TRBJ2-5; D is ambiguous. Trimming pared 4 bases from V and 2 bases from J, leaving 17 bases between. Looked up from germline, CDR1 is MRHNA and CDR2 is SNTAGT. The CDR3 sequence is 16 residues long. This CDR3 reads CASSAVRPEIQETQYF. The CDR3 nucleotides are TGTGCCAGCAGTGCCGTGAGACCCGAGATACAAGAGACCCAGTACTTC.

This chain links TRBV4-3 with TRBJ1-1; D is undetermined. The germline CDR1 and CDR2 sequences are LGHNA and YSLEER. Deletions cut 0 bases from V and 8 bases from J, with 13 bases between. CDR3 length: 14 residues. CDR3 coding DNA: TGCGCCAGCAGCCAAGAATTCAGTCGGCCCGAAGCTTTCTTT. Translating it yields CASSQEFSRPEAFF.

This clonotype was detected ten times or more. This sequence joins TRBV12-3 or TRBV12-4 and TRBJ2-2; TRBD1 might be the D (6 bases). This CDR3 comprises 12 residues. The V end lost 5 bases, the J end lost 5 bases, and 6 bases lay between the germline ends. Here the CDR3 reads CASSQGTGELFF. The CDR3 region has the DNA TGTGCCAGCAGTCAGGGGACCGGGGAGCTGTTTTTT.

The sample holds many counts of this clonotype. The rearrangement uses TRBV12-3 or TRBV12-4 and TRBJ1-1; 8 bases line up with TRBD1. CDR3 size: 16 residues. With 6 bases clipped from V and 5 bases from J, the junction kept 14 bases outside the gene matches. Written as DNA, the CDR3 is TGTGCCAGCAGCTCAGGGGGCTCCATTCCTTGGACTGAAGCTTTCTTT. Encoded protein: CASSSGGSIPWTEAFF.

V is TRBV18 and J is TRBJ2-7; D possibly corresponds to TRBD2 (6 bases). Trimming shortened V by 3 bases and J by 2 bases, and 11 bases separated the two germline ends. This CDR3 is built from 14 residues. CDR1 is KGHSH and CDR2 is LQKENI in the germline V gene. The CDR3 loop reads CASSPRDLPYEQYF. CDR3 nucleotides: TGTGCCAGCTCACCTCGGGACTTACCCTACGAGCAGTACTTC.

This clonotype was seen at least ten times. The chain carries TRBV20-1 and TRBJ1-5, with 7 bases identical to TRBD1. The germline gives CDR1 DFQATT, CDR2 SNEGSKA (reference sequence). J lost 3 bases, V lost 6 bases, and 5 bases had no gene match. The CDR3 spans 13 residues. The CDR3 sequence: CSARTGFNQPQHF. CDR3 nucleotide sequence: TGCAGTGCGAGGACAGGCTTCAATCAGCCCCAGCATTTT.

The CDR3 reads CASSEEGNGYTF. The CDR3 DNA is TGTGCCAGCAGTGAAGAAGGAAATGGCTACACCTTC. The chain carries TRBV2 and TRBJ1-2; no definite D call. The V and J ends lost 1 base and 6 bases respectively, with 6 bases between them. The CDR3 contains 12 residues. Germline assignment: CDR1 SNHLY and CDR2 FYNNEI.

This clonotype was picked up a small number of times. The chain is built from TRBV7-9 and TRBJ2-7, with D uncertain. Per germline, CDR1 SEHNR and CDR2 FQNEAQ (reference sequence). V lost 4 bases to trimming and J lost 0 bases, with 13 bases between them. CDR3 length equals 15 residues. The CDR3 nucleotides read TGTGCCAGCAGCTCAGAACCTATACCCTCCTACGAGCAGTACTTC. Its translation: CASSSEPIPSYEQYF. Using reference TRBV7-9 and TRBJ2-7 for the parts outside the CDR3, the full variable domain is DTGVSQNPRHKITKRGQNVTFRCDPISEHNRLYWYRQTLGQGPEFLTYFQNEAQLEKSRLLSDRFSAERPKGSFSTLEIQRTEQGDSAMYLCASSSEPIPSYEQYFGPGTRLTVT.

This clonotype was seen repeatedly, ten times or more. This chain joins TRBV6-1 and TRBJ1-1, with 7 bases aligning to TRBD1. The CDR3 contains 13 residues. The ends lost 6 bases at V and 5 bases at J; junction bases unmatched: 6. Germline lookup yields CDR1 MNHNS and CDR2 SASEGT. This CDR3 is CASRRQGATEAFF. The CDR3 DNA is TGTGCCAGCAGAAGACAGGGAGCTACTGAAGCTTTCTTT.

This clonotype has at least ten counts. CDR3 in amino acids: CSASTSGRRGEQYF. As DNA, the CDR3 is TGCAGTGCTAGCACTAGCGGGAGAAGGGGCGAGCAGTACTTC. The chain employs TRBV20-1 and TRBJ2-7; 11 bases are shared with TRBD2. In germline, CDR1 is DFQATT, CDR2 SNEGSKA (reference sequence). This CDR3 is built from 14 residues. The V and J ends lost 3 bases and 6 bases, in that order; junction bases with no gene match: 7.

This clonotype was found many times. The chain carries TRBV7-3 and TRBJ2-7; weak D call: TRBD2 (6 bases). Germline V gene sequence: CDR1 SGHTA, CDR2 FQGTGA. With 8 bases removed from V and 0 bases from J, the gap between germline ends came to 20 bases. This CDR3 comprises 16 residues. The CDR3 here is CASFSARGIVSYEQYF. CDR3 DNA: TGTGCCAGCTTCTCTGCCCGGGGGATCGTCTCCTACGAGCAGTACTTC.

V is TRBV12-3 or TRBV12-4 and J is TRBJ1-3; no clear D. The CDR3 has 14 amino acids. Trimming took off 2 bases at V and 0 bases at J, with 5 bases between the two ends. CDR3 loop: CASSLWNSGNTIYF. The CDR3 nucleotides read TGTGCCAGCAGTTTATGGAACTCTGGAAACACCATATATTTT.

In this sample, this clonotype turned up many times. This chain connects TRBV7-3 to TRBJ1-1; no reliable D call. This CDR3 has 12 amino acids. The germline V gene has CDR1 SGHTA and CDR2 FQGTGA. Trimming pared 11 bases from V and 4 bases from J, leaving 14 bases between. CDR3 DNA: TGTGCCCAGCATAGGGAGGGCACTGAAGCTTTCTTT. It codes for CAQHREGTEAFF.